This entry features one TCR beta chain sequence. Its target is unknown. Then a second PCR, running roughly 6 to 12 cycles, was carried out with a sample-barcoded 5' primer and a J-beta primer mix. TCRdb reprocessed the 5' RACE reads via MiXCR and lists one record per CDR3 protein. The sample lists 650,000 or so distinct CDR3 sequences; around 50% were seen once. V lost 6 bases to trimming and J lost 8 bases; unmatched junction nucleotides: 14. CDR1 and CDR2 (germline): KGHDR, SFDVKD. The CDR3 contains 16 residues. This specimen comes from a study of blood T cells in healthy people across ages. General study findings and limits: Naive CD4+ cells and diversity were both higher in long-lived donors than in aged donors.

Material: blood. The sequence came from a woman older than 75 in good health. The chain is built from TRBV24-1 and TRBJ2-4; the match to TRBD1 covers 8 bases. The CDR3 DNA sequence: TGTGCCACCAGTCAGGTGACAGGGGAATATGTGGACATTCAGTACTTC. Protein: CATSQVTGEYVDIQYF.